This T cell receptor beta chain was documented in a study of T cell responses to AZD1222 COVID-19 vaccine. The sample holds one count of this clone. Profiled with immunoSEQ multiplex PCR; TCRdb holds only in-frame clones, not every one. The table shows more than 60,000 clones, with 83% occurring only once. V was trimmed by 5 bases and J by 0 bases, leaving 7 bases between them. CDR1 and CDR2 (germline): SNHLY, FYNNEI. This CDR3 spans 14 amino acids. Sequencing was performed on peripheral blood, taken 28 days after the second AZD1222 dose. This chain links TRBV2 with TRBJ1-4; no clear D. This clonotype was sampled from an adult who received the AZD1222 COVID-19 vaccine. CDR3 in DNA: TGTGCCAGCAGTCTGAGTTCAACTAATGAAAAACTGTTTTTT. This translates into CASSLSSTNEKLFF.